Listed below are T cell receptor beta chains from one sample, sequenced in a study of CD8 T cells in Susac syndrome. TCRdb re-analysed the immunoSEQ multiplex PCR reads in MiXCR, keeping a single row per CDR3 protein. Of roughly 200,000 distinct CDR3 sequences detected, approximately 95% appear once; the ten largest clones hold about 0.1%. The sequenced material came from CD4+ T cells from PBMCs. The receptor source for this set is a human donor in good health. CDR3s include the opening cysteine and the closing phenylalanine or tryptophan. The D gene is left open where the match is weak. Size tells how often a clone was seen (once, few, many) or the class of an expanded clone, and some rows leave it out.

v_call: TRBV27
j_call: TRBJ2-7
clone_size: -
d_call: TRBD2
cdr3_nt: TGTGCCAGCAGCTTCGGTGGCGGGAGGGCCTACGAGCAGTACTTC
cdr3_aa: CASSFGGGRAYEQYF

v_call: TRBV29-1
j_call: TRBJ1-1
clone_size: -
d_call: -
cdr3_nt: TGCAGCGCCCGACTTGGGGCCACTGAAGCTTTCTTT
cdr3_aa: CSARLGATEAFF

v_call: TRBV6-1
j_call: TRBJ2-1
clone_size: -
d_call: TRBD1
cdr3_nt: TGTGCCAGCCTGGACAGGGATTACAATGAGCAGTTCTTC
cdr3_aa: CASLDRDYNEQFF

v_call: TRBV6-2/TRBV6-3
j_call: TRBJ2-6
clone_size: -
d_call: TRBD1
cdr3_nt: TGTGCCAGCACACCCTCCGGGACAGGCTACTCTGGGGCCAACGTCCTGACTTTC
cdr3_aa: CASTPSGTGYSGANVLTF

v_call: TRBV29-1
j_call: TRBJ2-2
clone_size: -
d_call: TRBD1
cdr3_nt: TGCAGCGCCCGACGGACAGGGGGCGATCTCGGGGAGCTGTTTTTT
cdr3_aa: CSARRTGGDLGELFF

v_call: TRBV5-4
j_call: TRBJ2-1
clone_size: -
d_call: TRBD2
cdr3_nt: TGTGCCAGCAGCTTTTCTGGACTAGGGCACAATGAGCAGTTCTTC
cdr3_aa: CASSFSGLGHNEQFF

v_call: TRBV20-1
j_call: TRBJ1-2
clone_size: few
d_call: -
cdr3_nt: TGCAGTGCCGCGGGCGGGGACTATGGCTACACCTTC
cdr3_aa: CSAAGGDYGYTF

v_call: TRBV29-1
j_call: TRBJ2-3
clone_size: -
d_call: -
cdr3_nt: TGCAGCGGGGAGGGGGGGCGAAGAGATACGCAGTATTTT
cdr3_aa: CSGEGGRRDTQYF

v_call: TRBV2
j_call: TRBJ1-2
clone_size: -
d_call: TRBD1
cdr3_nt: TGTGCCAGCCATGGACAGGGGAACTATGGCTACACCTTC
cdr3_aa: CASHGQGNYGYTF

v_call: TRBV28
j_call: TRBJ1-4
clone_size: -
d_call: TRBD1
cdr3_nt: TGTGCCAGCAGGTTCGACAGGGACGGTGAAAAACTGTTTTTT
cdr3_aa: CASRFDRDGEKLFF

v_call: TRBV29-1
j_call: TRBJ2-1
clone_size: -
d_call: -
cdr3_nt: TGCAGCGCCTTGCTATTTACCAGGGGTTATGAGCAGTTCTTC
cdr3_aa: CSALLFTRGYEQFF

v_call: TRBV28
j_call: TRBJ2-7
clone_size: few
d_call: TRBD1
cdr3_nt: TGTGCCAGCAGTCTCGACAGGGACTACGAGCAGTACTTC
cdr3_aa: CASSLDRDYEQYF

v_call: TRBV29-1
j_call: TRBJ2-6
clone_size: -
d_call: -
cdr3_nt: TGCAGCGTCTCTAGGGGGGGAAGCTCTGGGGCCAACGTCCTGACTTTC
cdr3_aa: CSVSRGGSSGANVLTF

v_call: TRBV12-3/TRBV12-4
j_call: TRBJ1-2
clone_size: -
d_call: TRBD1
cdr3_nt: TGTGCCAGCAGGCCCACAGGGGAAGGTGGCTACACCTTC
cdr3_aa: CASRPTGEGGYTF

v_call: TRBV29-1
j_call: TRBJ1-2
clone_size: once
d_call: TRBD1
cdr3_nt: TGCAGCGTCGCGACAGGGGACGGCTACACCTTC
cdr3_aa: CSVATGDGYTF

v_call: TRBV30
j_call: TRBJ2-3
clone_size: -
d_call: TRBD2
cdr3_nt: TGTGCCTGGAGCGCTGGGACTAGCGGGAGGGCCGGCACAGATACGCAGTATTTT
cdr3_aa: CAWSAGTSGRAGTDTQYF

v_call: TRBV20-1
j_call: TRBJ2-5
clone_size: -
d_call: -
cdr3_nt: TGCAGTGCTACTAACCGAAGGGGGGCAGGAGAGACCCAGTACTTC
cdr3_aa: CSATNRRGAGETQYF

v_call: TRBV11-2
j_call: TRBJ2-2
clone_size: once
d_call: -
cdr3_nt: TGTGCCAGCACCGATTCCGGGGAGCTGTTTTTT
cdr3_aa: CASTDSGELFF

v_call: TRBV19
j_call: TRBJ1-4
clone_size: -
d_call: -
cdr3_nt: TGTGCCAGTAGTATAGGGACGGACTTTAATGAAAAACTGTTTTTT
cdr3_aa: CASSIGTDFNEKLFF

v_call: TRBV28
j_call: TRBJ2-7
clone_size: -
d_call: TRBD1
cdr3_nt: TGTGCCAGCAGTTCGGGACAGGGAGGCGAGCAGTACTTC
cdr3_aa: CASSSGQGGEQYF

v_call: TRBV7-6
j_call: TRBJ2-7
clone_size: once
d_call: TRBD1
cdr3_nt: TGTGCCAGCAGCCCGCGACAGGGTCTCTACGAGCAGTACTTC
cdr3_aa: CASSPRQGLYEQYF

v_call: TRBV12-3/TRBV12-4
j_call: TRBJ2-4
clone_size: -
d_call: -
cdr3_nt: TGTGCCAGCAGGTCACACTACTACAGGGTCAAAAACATTCAGTACTTC
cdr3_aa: CASRSHYYRVKNIQYF

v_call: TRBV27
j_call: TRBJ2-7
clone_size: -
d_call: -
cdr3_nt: TGTGCCAGCAGTCAAAAGCCAAGCAGGCGGGACTGGACCTACGAGCAGTACTTC
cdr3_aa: CASSQKPSRRDWTYEQYF